Following are 16 T cell receptor beta chains from one sample sequenced in a study of T cell responses to AZD1222 COVID-19 vaccine. Assay: immunoSEQ multiplex PCR; the TCRdb copy retains only in-frame clones and omits some. The data show over 120,000 clones, about 93% seen once. The sequencing used peripheral blood, collected on day 0 of AZD1222 vaccination. These receptors all come from an adult in good health.

The genes are TRBV4-1 and TRBJ2-1, with TRBD2 identical over 12 bases. CDR3 size: 17 residues. After removal of 2 bases from V and 6 bases from J, the junction contained 8 bases not matched to a gene. CDR1 and CDR2 from the germline V gene are MGHRA and YSYEKL. CDR3 coding DNA: TGCGCCAGCAGCCAACCGACTAGCGGGAGTCTATCCAATGAGCAGTTCTTC. This translates into CASSQPTSGSLSNEQFF.

This rearrangement joins TRBV13 to TRBJ2-7; 7 bases agree with TRBD1. Germline assignment: CDR1 PRHDT and CDR2 FYEKMQ (reference sequence). The length of the CDR3 is 14 residues. The junction had 4 bases not matched to a gene; V was cut back by 3 bases and J by 2 bases. CDR3 nucleotide sequence: TGTGCCAGCAGCTTTGGACAGGAGACCTACGAGCAGTACTTC. Encoded protein: CASSFGQETYEQYF.

The chain uses TRBV5-4 and TRBJ2-1; 12 bases line up with TRBD2. There are 15 residues in the CDR3. The germline gives CDR1 SGHNT, CDR2 YYREEE (reference sequence). The trim removed 1 base at V and 6 bases at J, leaving 2 bases unmatched. The CDR3 loop reads CASSLRTSGANEQFF. In DNA form, the CDR3 reads TGTGCCAGCAGCTTGAGGACTAGCGGGGCCAATGAGCAGTTCTTC.

The chain recombines TRBV2 with TRBJ2-2; D is possibly TRBD1 or TRBD2 (6 bases each). Trimming pared 7 bases from V and 4 bases from J, leaving 19 bases between. CDR1 is SNHLY, CDR2 FYNNEI, per germline. CDR3 length equals 16 residues. The CDR3 sequence is CASMSGGAGGTGELFF. The CDR3, as DNA: TGTGCCAGCATGTCCGGGGGCGCAGGCGGCACCGGGGAGCTGTTTTTT.

V is TRBV5-4 and J is TRBJ1-1; D is possibly TRBD1 (5 bases). Germline V CDR1 and CDR2: SGHNT, YYREEE (reference sequence). V dropped 0 bases and J dropped 7 bases, with 10 bases sitting between them. The CDR3 covers 13 residues. As DNA, the CDR3 is TGTGCCAGCAGCTTGGCGCCAGGGAGTGAAGCTTTCTTT. Translation: CASSLAPGSEAFF.

The chain couples TRBV5-1 to TRBJ2-5; 7 bases align to TRBD2. Trimming removed 0 bases from V and 5 bases from J; junction bases left unmatched: 10. The CDR3 runs to 16 residues. Germline V gene lookup returns CDR1 SGHRS and CDR2 YFSETQ. CDR3 coding DNA: TGCGCCAGCAGCTTGGCCGGCGGGAGTCTGGGCGAGACCCAGTACTTC. Its protein is CASSLAGGSLGETQYF.

Only one count was recorded for this clone. The chain uses TRBV19 and TRBJ2-7; 10 bases are a match to TRBD1. Germline loops: CDR1 LNHDA, CDR2 SQIVND (reference sequence). The CDR3 is 13 residues long. J lost 2 bases, V lost 9 bases, and 4 bases had no gene match. Here the CDR3 DNA reads TGTGCCAGCGGACAGGGGGTACCCTACGAGCAGTACTTC. Translating it yields CASGQGVPYEQYF.

This chain uses TRBV2 with TRBJ2-2, with 12 bases lining up with TRBD1. Looked up from germline, CDR1 is SNHLY and CDR2 is FYNNEI. V was pared by 6 bases and J by 3 bases, with 5 bases of the junction left unmatched. The CDR3 extends over 16 amino acids. CDR3 residues: CASSWDRGPDTGELFF. For the CDR3, the DNA is TGTGCCAGCAGCTGGGACAGGGGGCCGGACACCGGGGAGCTGTTTTTT.

This clone showed up just once. The chain recombines TRBV2 with TRBJ1-3; D not certain. Germline V gene data show CDR1 as SNHLY and CDR2 as FYNNEI. Deletions cut 7 bases from V and 0 bases from J, with 16 bases between. The CDR3 runs 16 residues. The CDR3 nucleotides are TGTGCCAGCAAAAGGGCCCTACTAAACTCTGGAAACACCATATATTTT. It translates to CASKRALLNSGNTIYF.

This sequence joins TRBV20-1 and TRBJ1-1; the D is unclear. Trimming cost V 3 bases and J 1 base, with 9 bases left between them. The CDR3 is 13 amino acids. Germline V gives CDR1 DFQATT, CDR2 SNEGSKA (reference sequence). As DNA, the CDR3 is TGCAGTGCTAGTCCCCCGTCGAACACTGAAGCTTTCTTT. Its translation: CSASPPSNTEAFF.

This chain links TRBV18 with TRBJ1-4; D possibly corresponds to TRBD1 (5 bases). CDR3 length: 16 residues. Per the germline V gene, CDR1 is KGHSH and CDR2 is LQKENI. V lost 2 bases and J lost 6, with 16 bases in between. The CDR3: CASSPEARGRYEKLFF. The CDR3, as DNA: TGTGCCAGCTCACCAGAAGCGAGGGGCCGGTATGAAAAACTGTTTTTT.

J is TRBJ2-5 and V is TRBV18, with 10 nucleotides matching TRBD1. This CDR3 is built from 14 residues. The germline CDR1 and CDR2 sequences are KGHSH and LQKENI. The J segment lost 4 bases and the V segment lost 3 bases, leaving 2 bases of the junction unmatched. The CDR3 is CASSPRTGGETQYF. CDR3 in DNA: TGTGCCAGCTCACCTCGGACAGGGGGAGAGACCCAGTACTTC.

This chain uses TRBV4-1 with TRBJ1-2; 7 positions agree with TRBD1. V lost 5 bases and J lost 2; bases outside the gene matches: 2. The germline CDR1 and CDR2 sequences are MGHRA and YSYEKL. CDR3 length equals 13 residues. The CDR3 DNA reads TGCGCCAGCAGCGTACAGGGGAACTATGGCTACACCTTC. This sequence encodes CASSVQGNYGYTF.

The V call is TRBV12-3 or TRBV12-4, the J call TRBJ2-3; D unresolved. The CDR3 is made up of 13 amino acids. Trimming left V 3 bases short and J 0 bases short, with 4 bases between. CDR3 amino acids: CASSFASTDTQYF. In nucleotides, the CDR3 is TGTGCCAGCAGTTTCGCTAGCACAGATACGCAGTATTTT.

The gene calls are TRBV6-1 and TRBJ1-6, with no clear D. The germline V gene has CDR1 MNHNS and CDR2 SASEGT. Trimming took 1 base from V and 7 from J, leaving 11 bases between them. The CDR3 totals 15 residues. The DNA for the CDR3 is TGTGCCAGCAGTGAAGTCGGGGAGTTCAATTCACCCCTCCACTTT. It specifies CASSEVGEFNSPLHF.

V usage is TRBV6-5 and J usage is TRBJ1-3; a possible D gene is TRBD1 (6 bases). V was trimmed by 3 bases and J by 4 bases, leaving 10 bases between them. Germline CDR1 MNHEY, CDR2 SVGAGI. The CDR3 extends over 14 amino acids. In DNA, the CDR3 is TGTGCCAGCAGTTATACCGGACAGGGAAACACCATATATTTT. It encodes CASSYTGQGNTIYF.